This TCR beta chain was sequenced for a study of PD-1 blockade in classical Hodgkin lymphoma. CDR3 length equals 13 residues. The ends were cut back, 2 bases at V and 8 bases at J, with 12 bases in the middle. Germline V lookup: CDR1 SGHDN, CDR2 FVKESK. Time point denoted: newly diagnosed, previously untreated cHL patient sample. This clone is a singleton in its sample. The antigen is not known. The protocol was immunoSEQ multiplex PCR, while the TCRdb copy is restricted to in-frame clones and leaves out a portion. The sample holds more than 15,000 clones; 75% to 90% are singletons and the top ten take about 4%. Study findings and constraints: Newly diagnosed patients were reported to start with lower TCR diversity than healthy donors. Factors driving the repertoire differences, possibly disease activity or prior therapy, remain undefined.

The chain links TRBV14 to TRBJ1-2; no clear D. This sequence was found in a human donor with classical Hodgkin lymphoma. Material: peripheral blood mononuclear cells (PBMCs). The DNA of the CDR3 is TGTGCCAGCAGCCAAAATCTCGTGGGCGGCTACACCTTC. It yields the protein CASSQNLVGGYTF.